The T cell receptor (beta chain) described here comes from a study of T cell responses to AZD1222 COVID-19 vaccine. The CDR3 loop spans 13 amino acids. This clone showed up just once. The antigen is undetermined. At one end, the junction sequence differs from germline, possibly due to a read error. Overall study results and limits: Unmutated regions of variants are reportedly targeted by nearly half of spike-specific TCRs. The span of vaccine-associated CD4 TCRs extended across spike, with dominance at 160-218 and 743-854.

The assay was immunoSEQ multiplex PCR, and TCRdb's table has in-frame clones only and misses some. The sample consists of approximately 130,000 clones, 80% to 90% of them appearing once. The V call is TRBV12-3 or TRBV12-4, the J call TRBJ1-2; possible D gene TRBD1, 5 bases. The receptor's source is an adult in good health. Source: peripheral blood, taken on day 0 of AZD1222 vaccination. Here the CDR3 reads CASSSRVKAGYAF. CDR3 nucleotides: TGTGCCAGCAGTTCGCGGGTCAAGGCAGGGTACGCCTTC.